The source of this T cell receptor beta chain is a study of vaccination effects on CD4 cells after COVID-19. Study-level background: With the ViraFEST assay, the study expanded antigen-specific CD4+ T cells using viral peptide pools, then sequenced them. After vaccination, a few convalescent patients were sampled at early and late time points. Cultures used about 2 million PBMC per well, 9 to 10 IU/ml IL-2 and about 10 ug/ml peptides. Whole-study results and caveats: Convalescent patients numbered few in the study; early post-infection timepoints were missing entirely.

Having been cultured for around ten days, the cells underwent CD4+ T cell isolation. Their SARS-CoV-2 infection, verified by PCR, occurred between March and December 2020. Two doses of either BNT162b2 or mRNA-1273 were given to each participant. As regards this clone: What it binds is not known.

Sequencing was performed with immunoSEQ multiplex PCR; in TCRdb, only in-frame clones are kept and a portion is missing. The sample contains approximately 30,000 clones, approximately 72% of which appear only once. The junction had 14 bases not matched to a gene; V was cut back by 3 bases and J by 6 bases. Per germline, CDR1 LGHNA and CDR2 YNFKEQ. The CDR3 loop spans 19 amino acids. Sequences were derived from CD4+ T cells from PBMCs cultured without peptide, sampled after COVID-19 vaccination. The TCR comes from a human donor who had a prior SARS-CoV-2 infection. The chain is built from TRBV4-2 and TRBJ2-7; 16 nucleotides align to TRBD2. The CDR3 bases are TGTGCCAGCAGCCACGCCTCTCCCGGGACTAGCGGGGGGGCTATCGAGCAGTACTTC. Translation: CASSHASPGTSGGAIEQYF.